Below are 27 T cell receptor beta chains sequenced from a single sample in a study of blood T cell repertoires in COVID-19. The repertoire was sequenced with immunoSEQ multiplex PCR; TCRdb's copy has only in-frame clones and lacks some. The sample lists about 93,000 clones; around four fifths were seen once. The sequenced sample was peripheral blood. These receptors all come from a human donor in a cohort sampled during active COVID-19.

This clone is a singleton in its sample. V is TRBV5-1 and J is TRBJ1-2; D perhaps matches TRBD1 (6 bases). CDR1 SGHRS and CDR2 YFSETQ come from the germline V gene. V gave up 3 bases and J gave up 4 bases, with 22 bases separating them. The CDR3 totals 17 residues. CDR3 sequence (DNA): TGCGCCAGCAGCTCGGCTGGGTCAGGGGCATCCGTCTATGGCTACACCTTC. Its translation: CASSSAGSGASVYGYTF. The full variable domain, in which reference TRBV5-1 and TRBJ1-2 provide the parts outside the CDR3, is KAGVTQTPRYLIKTRGQQVTLSCSPISGHRSVSWYQQTPGQGLQFLFEYFSETQRNKGNFPGRFSGRQFSNSRSEMNVSTLELGDSALYLCASSSAGSGASVYGYTFGSGTRLTVV.

This sequence joins TRBV11-2 and TRBJ2-1; 7 bases match TRBD2. Trimming cost V 1 base and J 4 bases; bases outside gene matches: 7. This CDR3 region has 16 residues. Germline lookup yields CDR1 SGHAT and CDR2 FQNNGV. CDR3 residues: CASSLAGGRSYNEQFF. The CDR3 DNA follows: TGTGCCAGCAGCTTAGCCGGCGGGAGATCGTACAATGAGCAGTTCTTC.

J is TRBJ1-6 and V is TRBV30; D is possibly TRBD1 (5 bases). Germline values: CDR1 GTSNPN, CDR2 SVGIG (reference sequence). The CDR3 loop spans 16 amino acids. V was cut by 0 bases and J by 5 bases, with 14 bases left in between. CDR3 sequence: CAWSVQAIRDNSPLHF. For the CDR3, the DNA is TGTGCCTGGAGTGTACAGGCTATTAGGGATAATTCACCCCTCCACTTT.

The chain is built from TRBV18 and TRBJ2-5; 10 nucleotides line up with TRBD2. This CDR3 has 15 amino acids. Germline CDR1 reads KGHSH; CDR2 reads LQKENI. V shed 4 bases and J 2 bases; nucleotides not matched to a gene: 4. The CDR3 sequence: CASSRTSGKQETQYF. The CDR3 coding sequence is TGTGCCAGCTCACGGACTAGCGGTAAACAAGAGACCCAGTACTTC.

The chain is built from TRBV18 and TRBJ1-5; no firm D call. The CDR3 extends over 13 amino acids. Germline-derived CDR1 and CDR2 are KGHSH and LQKENI. V gave up 2 bases and J gave up 4 bases, with 6 bases separating them. DNA for the CDR3: TGTGCCAGCTCACCAGGTGAGAATCAGCCCCAGCATTTT. Its protein is CASSPGENQPQHF.

The chain recombines TRBV19 with TRBJ2-3; 10 bases line up with TRBD2. The J segment lost 4 bases and the V segment lost 6 bases, leaving 4 bases of the junction unmatched. Germline CDR1 LNHDA, CDR2 SQIVND (reference sequence). This CDR3 is built from 14 residues. For the CDR3, the DNA is TGTGCCAGTAGGTCTAGCGGGGGACCAGATACGCAGTATTTT. It codes for CASRSSGGPDTQYF.

The V call is TRBV28, the J call TRBJ1-4, with a possible D match to TRBD1 (5 bases). The CDR3 has 13 residues. V lost 8 bases and J lost 6, with 13 bases in between. Germline V gives CDR1 MDHEN, CDR2 SYDVKM. CDR3 amino acids: CASVLRGDEKLFF. CDR3 nucleotide sequence: TGTGCCAGCGTACTTCGGGGGGATGAAAAACTGTTTTTT. The complete variable domain, with remaining parts taken from reference TRBV28 and TRBJ1-4, reads DVKVTQSSRYLVKRTGEKVFLECVQDMDHENMFWYRQDPGLGLRLIYFSYDVKMKEKGDIPEGYSVSREKKERFSLILESASTNQTSMYLCASVLRGDEKLFFGSGTQLSVL.

The chain has TRBV5-8 and TRBJ2-1, with 9 positions matching TRBD1. The germline V gene encodes CDR1 SGHTS and CDR2 YDEGEE. There are 14 residues in the CDR3. J gave up 6 bases and V 3 bases, and 4 bases lay outside the gene matches. This CDR3 reads CASSSGQGRNEQFF. Here the CDR3 DNA reads TGTGCCAGCAGCTCAGGACAGGGGCGCAATGAGCAGTTCTTC.

V is TRBV28 and J is TRBJ2-7; D unresolved. CDR1 and CDR2 from the germline V gene are MDHEN and SYDVKM. With 3 bases removed from V and 3 bases from J, the gap between germline ends came to 15 bases. CDR3 length: 15 residues. CDR3: CASSFGTASNYEQYF. As DNA, the CDR3 is TGTGCCAGCAGTTTTGGTACAGCCTCCAACTACGAGCAGTACTTC.

The CDR3 loop is CASSLGSSLNTEAFF. For the CDR3, the DNA is TGCGCCAGCAGCTTAGGGAGTAGCCTGAACACTGAAGCTTTCTTT. J is TRBJ1-1 and V is TRBV5-1; D call uncertain. V lost 2 bases, J lost 0 bases, and 11 bases lay in between. The CDR3 has 15 residues. Germline CDR1 is SGHRS and CDR2 is YFSETQ.

This chain connects TRBV28 to TRBJ2-7; a weak D match, TRBD1 (6 bases). Trimming pared 2 bases from V and 4 bases from J, leaving 9 bases between. The CDR3 consists of 13 residues. Germline V gene lookup returns CDR1 MDHEN and CDR2 SYDVKM. CDR3 sequence: CASSLNDRYEQYF. CDR3 DNA sequence: TGTGCCAGCAGTTTAAACGACAGGTACGAGCAGTACTTC.

V is TRBV7-6 and J is TRBJ2-1; TRBD2 matches 10 bases. With V trimmed by 6 bases and J by 9 bases, 11 bases remained unmatched. CDR3 size: 15 residues. Germline CDR1 reads SGHVS; CDR2 reads FNYEAQ. The CDR3 reads CASSLNSGGSGEQFF. CDR3 DNA sequence: TGTGCCAGCAGTCTTAATAGCGGGGGGTCAGGTGAGCAGTTCTTC. The complete variable domain, with remaining parts taken from reference TRBV7-6 and TRBJ2-1, reads GAGVSQSPRYKVTKRGQDVALRCDPISGHVSLYWYRQALGQGPEFLTYFNYEAQQDKSGLPNDRFSAERPEGSISTLTIQRTEQRDSAMYRCASSLNSGGSGEQFFGPGTRLTVL.

The V gene is TRBV6-1, the J gene TRBJ2-2; 7 positions agree with TRBD2. The CDR3 extends over 16 amino acids. J was trimmed by 3 bases and V by 2 bases; bases with no gene match: 6. From germline, CDR1 is MNHNS and CDR2 SASEGT. The CDR3 loop is CASSESWGGYTGELFF. CDR3 DNA sequence: TGTGCCAGCAGTGAAAGTTGGGGGGGTTACACCGGGGAGCTGTTTTTT.

The rearrangement links TRBV6-1 to TRBJ1-6; D unresolved. The CDR3 extends over 16 amino acids. The V end was cut by 1 base, the J end by 4 bases, with 11 bases between. Looked up from germline, CDR1 is MNHNS and CDR2 is SASEGT. In DNA, the CDR3 is TGTGCCAGCAGTGAAGGTCAGTCCCGATATAATTCACCCCTCCACTTT. It translates to CASSEGQSRYNSPLHF.

This clone was recorded once. The V and J genes are TRBV6-6 and TRBJ1-2, with D possibly matching TRBD1 (5 bases). CDR1 and CDR2 (germline): MNHNY, SVGAGI (reference sequence). The V and J ends lost 8 bases and 4 bases respectively, with 14 bases between them. The CDR3 runs 13 residues. The CDR3: CASRPGLTYGYTF. As DNA, the CDR3 is TGTGCCAGCCGGCCAGGGTTGACCTATGGCTACACCTTC.

The gene calls are TRBV7-3 and TRBJ2-5; the D gene is possibly TRBD2 (7 bases). The CDR3 is 15 residues long. From germline, CDR1 is SGHTA and CDR2 FQGTGA. V was shortened by 5 bases and J by 3 bases, with 16 bases between the two germline ends. CDR3 DNA: TGTGCCAGCAGCCGTGGAAGAGGGGGGGAAGAGACCCAGTACTTC. It codes for CASSRGRGGEETQYF.

The V call is TRBV19, the J call TRBJ2-5; D gene unclear. The V end lost 1 base, the J end lost 1 base, and 4 bases lay between the germline ends. The germline gives CDR1 LNHDA, CDR2 SQIVND (reference sequence). The CDR3 length is 13 residues. The CDR3 region has the DNA TGTGCCAGTAGTATAGGAGTCCAAGAGACCCAGTACTTC. It is translated as CASSIGVQETQYF.

The V and J genes are TRBV9 and TRBJ1-3; tentative D call: TRBD1 (6 bases). V lost 4 bases, J lost 0 bases, and 17 bases lay in between. The CDR3 extends over 17 amino acids. CDR1 and CDR2 (germline): SGDLS, YYNGEE. DNA for the CDR3: TGTGCCAGCAGCCCCGGTCCCGGACAGTTCTCTGGAAACACCATATATTTT. This sequence encodes CASSPGPGQFSGNTIYF.

A few counts support this clone. This chain connects TRBV2 to TRBJ2-2; D remains ambiguous. With 3 bases removed from V and 0 bases from J, the gap between germline ends came to 8 bases. CDR1 and CDR2 (germline): SNHLY, FYNNEI. The CDR3 covers 15 residues. The CDR3 sequence is CASSEEQTNTGELFF. CDR3 DNA sequence: TGTGCCAGCAGTGAGGAGCAGACGAACACCGGGGAGCTGTTTTTT. Full variable domain (rest looked up from reference TRBV2 and TRBJ2-2): EPEVTQTPSHQVTQMGQEVILRCVPISNHLYFYWYRQILGQKVEFLVSFYNNEISEKSEIFDDQFSVERPDGSNFTLKIRSTKLEDSAMYFCASSEEQTNTGELFFGEGSRLTVL.

This clone was seen a handful of times. The chain is built from TRBV6-4 and TRBJ1-5; D is perhaps TRBD1 (5 bases). V was shortened by 7 bases and J by 0 bases, with 19 bases between the two germline ends. This CDR3 region has 17 residues. CDR1 is MRHNA and CDR2 is SNTAGT in the germline V gene. DNA for the CDR3: TGTGCCAGCATTAAGGCCAGGGAGGAGAATAGCAATCAGCCCCAGCATTTT. Its translation is CASIKAREENSNQPQHF.

This clone was counted between two and nine times. The J gene is TRBJ1-5, the V gene TRBV2; a possible D gene is TRBD1 (5 bases). V lost 6 bases, J lost 3 bases, and 12 bases lay in between. The CDR3 totals 14 residues. The germline V gene encodes CDR1 SNHLY and CDR2 FYNNEI. The CDR3 is CASSDTGPNQPQHF. In nucleotides, the CDR3 is TGTGCCAGCAGCGACACAGGACCCAATCAGCCCCAGCATTTT.

The chain uses TRBV7-6 and TRBJ1-3; D is possibly TRBD1 (5 bases). Germline CDR1 is SGHVS and CDR2 is FNYEAQ. Trimming cost V 1 base and J 6 bases, with 10 bases left between them. This CDR3 region has 14 residues. CDR3 in DNA: TGTGCCAGCAGCTTAGGCCAGGGTCAAAACACCATATATTTT. It translates to CASSLGQGQNTIYF.

The V gene is TRBV11-2, the J gene TRBJ1-6; D ambiguous. Germline V gene data show CDR1 as SGHAT and CDR2 as FQNNGV. Trimming stripped 0 bases from V and 10 bases from J, with 13 bases between. This CDR3 is 15 amino acids long. CDR3 nucleotides: TGTGCCAGCAGCTTAGATCCGGGAGTACGGTCACCCCTCCACTTT. Translated: CASSLDPGVRSPLHF.

This clone showed up just a few times. The rearrangement uses TRBV3-1 (or the pseudogene TRBV3-2) and TRBJ2-1; 8 nucleotides match TRBD1. Germline CDR1 reads LGHDT; CDR2 reads YNNKEL (reference sequence). This CDR3 is 15 amino acids long. V gave up 2 bases and J gave up 6 bases; unmatched junction bases: 6. The CDR3 loop reads CASSQWTDRVNEQFF. CDR3 nucleotides: TGTGCCAGCAGCCAATGGACGGACAGGGTCAATGAGCAGTTCTTC.

Here the CDR3 reads CASSSSENNSPLHF. As DNA, the CDR3 is TGTGCCAGCAGTTCGTCAGAAAATAATTCACCCCTCCACTTT. This chain links TRBV11-2 with TRBJ1-6; the D is unclear. The germline V and J ends were trimmed by 6 bases and 5 bases, with 11 bases remaining between them. Per germline, CDR1 SGHAT and CDR2 FQNNGV. There are 14 residues in the CDR3.

The CDR3 reads CASRGTGLNQPQHF. The CDR3 DNA follows: TGTGCCAGCAGGGGGACAGGTCTCAATCAGCCCCAGCATTTT. The gene calls are TRBV6-5 and TRBJ1-5; 8 bases match TRBD1. This CDR3 contains 14 residues. CDR1 and CDR2 (germline): MNHEY, SVGAGI. J was trimmed by 3 bases and V by 6 bases; bases with no gene match: 4.

This rearrangement joins TRBV18 to TRBJ1-2, with D maybe TRBD1 (6 bases). Germline V gives CDR1 KGHSH, CDR2 LQKENI. Trimming removed 3 bases from V and 1 base from J, with 12 bases in between. The CDR3 sequence is 15 residues long. CDR3 sequence (DNA): TGTGCCAGCTCACCTACAGGGAATCTTAACTATGGCTACACCTTC. The encoded protein is CASSPTGNLNYGYTF.